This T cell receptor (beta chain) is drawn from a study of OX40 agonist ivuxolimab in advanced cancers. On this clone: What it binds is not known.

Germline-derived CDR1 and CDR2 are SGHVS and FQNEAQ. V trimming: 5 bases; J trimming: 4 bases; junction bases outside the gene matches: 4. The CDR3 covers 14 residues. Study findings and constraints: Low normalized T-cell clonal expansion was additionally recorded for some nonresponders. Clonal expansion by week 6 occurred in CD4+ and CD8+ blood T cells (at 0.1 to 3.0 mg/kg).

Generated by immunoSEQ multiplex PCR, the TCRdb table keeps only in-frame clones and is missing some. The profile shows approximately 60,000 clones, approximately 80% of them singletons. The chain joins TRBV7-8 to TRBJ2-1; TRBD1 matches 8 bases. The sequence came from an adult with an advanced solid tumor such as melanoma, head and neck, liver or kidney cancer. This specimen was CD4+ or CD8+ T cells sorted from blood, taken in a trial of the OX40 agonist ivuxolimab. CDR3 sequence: CASSPTGGYNEQFF. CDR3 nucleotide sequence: TGTGCCAGCAGCCCCACAGGGGGTTACAATGAGCAGTTCTTC.